The clone carrying this TCR beta chain appeared a few times. The antigen remains undetermined. V lost 4 bases and J 3 bases, leaving 9 bases between the germline ends. In germline, CDR1 is WNHNN, CDR2 SYGVQD (reference sequence). The CDR3 contains 13 residues. The TCR beta libraries were generated through quantitative 5'-RACE incorporating molecular barcodes. TCRdb re-called the 5' RACE reads through MiXCR, storing one row per CDR3 protein. The sample lists approximately 350,000 distinct CDR3 sequences; roughly 14% were seen once. The source of the sample is a study of CD8 T cells in ankylosing spondylitis. Study-level results: Reactive arthritis synovial fluid and blood previously showed some of these motif variants.

The sample comprised blood, either unsorted or a sorted T cell fraction (not recorded which). The TCR was taken from a male donor with ankylosing spondylitis or in good health (not recorded which). The chain carries TRBV10-1 and TRBJ1-2; D remains ambiguous. This CDR3 is CASSVRIDYGYTF. CDR3 nucleotides: TGCGCCAGCAGTGTACGGATAGACTATGGCTACACCTTC.